This TCR beta chain emerged from a study of beta chain features in type 1 diabetes. Investigators reverse transcribed all isolated RNA, so they sequenced expressed TCRB transcripts. Libraries were prepared by immunoSEQ multiplex PCR; TCRdb keeps only in-frame clonotypes and omits some of them. The sample shows 500,000 to 800,000 clones, around 12% of them seen only once. Study-wide findings and caveats: Shorter TCRB CDR3s, moderately but significantly so, were found in Type 1 diabetes patients in all four CD4+ subsets. In patients and controls equally, PCR might favor templates that are shorter.

Populations obtained by sorting all exceeded 98% purity. As concerns this clone: Its specificity is not known.

CDR3 length: 15 amino acids. V gave up 4 bases and J gave up 6 bases; unmatched junction bases: 8. The germline V gene has CDR1 SGHRS and CDR2 YFSETQ. The chain is built from TRBV5-1 and TRBJ1-4; 8 positions agree with TRBD1. What was sequenced was naive CD4+ T cells from blood. The TCR was taken from a young man with type 1 diabetes. This CDR3 is CASSHKETGDEKLFF. CDR3 DNA: TGCGCCAGCAGCCACAAAGAGACAGGGGATGAAAAACTGTTTTTT.